The 26 T cell receptor beta chains presented below share a single source sample, sequenced in a study of T cells in Graves' hyperthyroidism and ophthalmopathy. Researchers amplified the TCR beta CDR3 regions from RNA transcripts. Researchers ran a first-round RT-PCR on the TCR CDR3 using the HTBI primer set. MiXCR, run by TCRdb on the multiplex PCR reads, gives a single entry per CDR3 protein. This table holds roughly 280,000 distinct CDR3 sequences, 15% to 20% found once. The specimen sequenced was blood. The receptors were sampled from a woman aged 55-70 years with Graves' ophthalmopathy.

In this sample, this clonotype turned up many times. The chain carries TRBV12-3 or TRBV12-4 and TRBJ1-1; 10 bases line up with TRBD1. J was trimmed by 7 bases and V by 1 base; bases with no gene match: 9. The CDR3 is made up of 16 amino acids. The CDR3 is CASSLGRTGGRNEAFF. The CDR3 DNA reads TGTGCCAGCAGTTTAGGTAGGACAGGGGGTAGGAATGAAGCTTTCTTT.

This clonotype was recorded many times. This rearrangement joins TRBV28 to TRBJ2-1, with TRBD1 matching over 9 bases. The CDR3 covers 15 residues. Germline lookup yields CDR1 MDHEN and CDR2 SYDVKM. Trimming took 6 bases from V and 4 from J; bases not matched to a gene: 7. This CDR3 reads CASSETGGRYNEQFF. The CDR3 region has the DNA TGTGCCAGCAGCGAGACAGGGGGACGGTACAATGAGCAGTTCTTC.

The chain uses TRBV19 and TRBJ2-2, with D uncertain. CDR3 length: 14 residues. The V gene lost 3 bases and the J gene lost 0 bases, with 5 bases spanning the gap. CDR1 is LNHDA and CDR2 is SQIVND in the germline V gene (reference sequence). The CDR3: CASSMSSNTGELFF. Written as DNA, the CDR3 is TGTGCCAGTAGTATGAGTTCGAACACCGGGGAGCTGTTTTTT.

This clonotype was recorded a few times. The genes are TRBV6-2 or TRBV6-3 and TRBJ2-3; tentative D call: TRBD2 (5 bases). CDR3 length equals 17 residues. The germline V and J ends were trimmed by 6 bases and 3 bases, with 22 bases remaining between them. Germline CDR1 MNHEY, CDR2 SVGEGT. The CDR3 coding sequence is TGTGCCAGCAGCCAAGATATTGTCGGGGTGAGGACAGATACGCAGTATTTT. The encoded protein is CASSQDIVGVRTDTQYF.

This clonotype was seen many times. The chain carries TRBV5-1 and TRBJ2-1; D ambiguous. V lost 0 bases and J 4 bases, leaving 11 bases between the germline ends. This CDR3 contains 15 residues. Germline loops: CDR1 SGHRS, CDR2 YFSETQ. The CDR3 sequence is CASSLDGTNYNEQFF. Written as DNA, the CDR3 is TGCGCCAGCAGCTTGGATGGTACAAATTACAATGAGCAGTTCTTC.

This clonotype was counted at least ten times. J is TRBJ1-6 and V is TRBV11-2, with D perhaps matching TRBD1 (6 bases). The ends were cut back, 2 bases at V and 5 bases at J, with 16 bases in the middle. The CDR3 is 17 amino acids. The germline gives CDR1 SGHAT, CDR2 FQNNGV. The CDR3 sequence is CASSLKGGLVDNSPLHF. The CDR3, as DNA: TGTGCCAGCAGCTTAAAGGGGGGCCTAGTGGATAATTCACCCCTCCACTTT.

Many counts were recorded for this clonotype. The chain recombines TRBV27 with TRBJ2-7; D gene unclear. Germline V gene sequence: CDR1 MNHEY, CDR2 SMNVEV (reference sequence). The V and J ends lost 6 bases and 2 bases respectively, with 17 bases between them. This CDR3 spans 15 amino acids. CDR3 sequence reads: CASRKGFPGPYEQYF. CDR3 sequence (DNA): TGTGCCAGCAGAAAAGGCTTCCCTGGCCCCTACGAGCAGTACTTC.

This clonotype was seen more than once but under ten times. The chain employs TRBV20-1 and TRBJ2-2; 9 bases are shared with TRBD2. After removal of 0 bases from V and 6 bases from J, the junction contained 8 bases not matched to a gene. CDR3 length: 16 amino acids. Looked up from germline, CDR1 is DFQATT and CDR2 is SNEGSKA (reference sequence). CDR3 in amino acids: CSARDGGSGSAGELFF. CDR3 sequence (DNA): TGCAGTGCTAGAGATGGTGGTAGCGGGAGTGCCGGGGAGCTGTTTTTT.

This clonotype was seen a handful of times. The CDR3 region is CAYPGATSGTRRGTGELFF. The CDR3 nucleotides read TGTGCCTACCCAGGGGCGACTAGCGGGACCCGCCGCGGAACCGGGGAGCTGTTTTTT. This sequence joins TRBV3-1 and TRBJ2-2; 11 positions agree with TRBD2. In germline, CDR1 is LGHDT, CDR2 YNNKEL (reference sequence). This CDR3 is 19 amino acids long. With V trimmed by 11 bases and J by 5 bases, 22 bases remained unmatched. The full variable domain, with the rest looked up from reference TRBV3-1 and TRBJ2-2, is DTAVSQTPKYLVTQMGNDKSIKCEQNLGHDTMYWYKQDSKKFLKIMFSYNNKELIINETVPNRFSPKSPDKAHLNLHINSLELGDSAVYFCAYPGATSGTRRGTGELFFGEGSRLTVL.

This clonotype appeared many times. The rearrangement uses TRBV5-8 and TRBJ1-1, with a possible D match to TRBD1 (6 bases). V gave up 4 bases and J gave up 1 base, with 11 bases separating them. Looked up from germline, CDR1 is SGHTS and CDR2 is YDEGEE. There are 14 residues in the CDR3. This CDR3 reads CASSGGLTNTEAFF. DNA for the CDR3: TGTGCCAGCAGCGGGGGGCTTACGAACACTGAAGCTTTCTTT.

J is TRBJ1-2 and V is TRBV7-9; D not resolved. Germline CDR1 is SEHNR and CDR2 is FQNEAQ (reference sequence). The CDR3 contains 14 residues. The ends were cut back, 2 bases at V and 9 bases at J, with 16 bases in the middle. This chain's CDR3 is CASSLRGIAFSYTF. CDR3 sequence (DNA): TGTGCCAGCAGCTTACGAGGGATCGCCTTCAGCTACACCTTC.

This clonotype appeared many times. V gene TRBV11-2 combines with J gene TRBJ2-7, with 8 positions matching TRBD1. Germline V gives CDR1 SGHAT, CDR2 FQNNGV. This CDR3 is 14 amino acids long. The ends lost 5 bases at V and 1 base at J; junction bases unmatched: 4. CDR3: CASSRDRISYEQYF. CDR3 bases: TGTGCCAGCAGCAGGGACAGGATATCCTACGAGCAGTACTTC.

This sequence joins TRBV7-2 and TRBJ2-6; TRBD1 matches 7 bases. CDR3 size: 18 residues. Germline trimming cut 3 bases from V and 2 bases from J; bases unmatched to any gene: 10. Germline V gene sequence: CDR1 SGHTA, CDR2 FQGNSA. CDR3 bases: TGTGCCAGCAGCTTGAGCCTGACAGGGTCTACTGGGGCCAACGTCCTGACTTTC. This sequence encodes CASSLSLTGSTGANVLTF.

V is TRBV20-1 and J is TRBJ1-2; D possibly corresponds to TRBD1 (5 bases). The germline CDR1 and CDR2 sequences are DFQATT and SNEGSKA (reference sequence). This CDR3 has 13 residues. V gave up 3 bases and J gave up 9 bases, with 17 bases separating them. CDR3 in DNA: TGCAGTGCTAGGATCCCGGGCAGGGATCGCTACACCTTC. Translation: CSARIPGRDRYTF.

The chain uses TRBV28 and TRBJ2-1; possibly TRBD2 for D (6 bases). Germline V gene lookup returns CDR1 MDHEN and CDR2 SYDVKM. V lost 5 bases, J lost 0 bases, and 14 bases lay in between. This CDR3 is 16 amino acids long. CDR3: CASSRVSGSSYNEQFF. The CDR3 DNA sequence: TGTGCCAGCAGTCGGGTTAGCGGAAGCTCCTACAATGAGCAGTTCTTC.

The rearrangement uses TRBV19 and TRBJ2-5; 8 positions agree with TRBD1. The V gene end was trimmed by 6 bases and the J gene end by 5 bases; junction bases not matched to a gene: 11. This CDR3 is built from 15 residues. Germline V CDR1 and CDR2: LNHDA, SQIVND (reference sequence). The CDR3 nucleotides are TGTGCCAGTAGCAAGACCAGGGGGCTCACGGAGACCCAGTACTTC. Translating gives CASSKTRGLTETQYF.

This clonotype was observed a handful of times. The chain employs TRBV11-3 and TRBJ1-2, with D uncertain. Germline V lookup: CDR1 SGHNT, CDR2 YENEEA. Trimming left V 4 bases short and J 6 bases short, with 18 bases between. The CDR3 consists of 15 residues. CDR3 DNA: TGTGCCAGCAGCTCCAATTCTCCGGACGGCGATGGCTACACCTTC. It translates to CASSSNSPDGDGYTF.

This clonotype was counted at least ten times. The chain couples TRBV20-1 to TRBJ1-2; 10 bases are shared with TRBD1. The germline V gene encodes CDR1 DFQATT and CDR2 SNEGSKA (reference sequence). Trimming cost V 0 bases and J 6 bases; bases outside gene matches: 7. The CDR3 has 15 amino acids. For the CDR3, the DNA is TGCAGTGCTAGAGACGGGACAGGGGCCCTGGATGGCTACACCTTC. Protein: CSARDGTGALDGYTF.

This clonotype was counted at least ten times. The chain joins TRBV5-1 to TRBJ1-5; the D is unclear. From germline, CDR1 is SGHRS and CDR2 YFSETQ. CDR3 length: 14 residues. Trimming pared 5 bases from V and 5 bases from J, leaving 14 bases between. The CDR3 DNA reads TGCGCCAGCAGTTTATCTCCGGGAGATCAGCCCCAGCATTTT. Protein product: CASSLSPGDQPQHF.

This clonotype was picked up a small number of times. The chain combines TRBV6-1 with TRBJ1-5, with unresolved D. The CDR3 runs to 15 residues. The V gene's germline CDR1 is MNHNS and CDR2 SASEGT. Trimming pared 6 bases from V and 4 bases from J, leaving 16 bases between. This chain's CDR3 is CASRPTPGLNQPQHF. CDR3 DNA sequence: TGTGCCAGCAGGCCCACCCCCGGGTTAAATCAGCCCCAGCATTTT.

The chain has TRBV7-6 and TRBJ2-3, with D possibly matching TRBD2 (5 bases). V lost 1 base, J lost 1 base, and 9 bases lay in between. This CDR3 is built from 15 residues. The germline V gene has CDR1 SGHVS and CDR2 FNYEAQ. This CDR3 is CASSLVPAGTDTQYF. The CDR3 DNA reads TGTGCCAGCAGCTTAGTCCCAGCGGGCACAGATACGCAGTATTTT.

This clonotype was recorded many times. This chain uses TRBV20-1 with TRBJ2-7; D is possibly TRBD1 (6 bases). Germline V gene sequence: CDR1 DFQATT, CDR2 SNEGSKA (reference sequence). The CDR3 is 15 amino acids. V was trimmed by 3 bases and J by 3 bases, leaving 18 bases between them. The CDR3 loop is CSASPIGRGLYEQYF. CDR3 coding DNA: TGCAGTGCTAGCCCTATCGGCAGGGGCCTCTACGAGCAGTACTTC.

The rearrangement uses TRBV3-1 and TRBJ2-7; D gene unclear. CDR3 size: 16 residues. Germline V gene lookup returns CDR1 LGHDT and CDR2 YNNKEL (reference sequence). The V and J ends lost 3 bases and 0 bases respectively, with 15 bases between them. The CDR3 DNA reads as TGTGCCAGCAGCCAGAGAAGAACCCTTTCCTCCTACGAGCAGTACTTC. Translated: CASSQRRTLSSYEQYF.

This clonotype was recorded at least ten times. The V and J genes are TRBV20-1 and TRBJ1-2; a possible D gene is TRBD1 (6 bases). Per the germline V gene, CDR1 is DFQATT and CDR2 is SNEGSKA (reference sequence). Trimming shortened V by 6 bases and J by 2 bases, and 22 bases separated the two germline ends. The CDR3 loop spans 16 amino acids. The CDR3 region is CSATEGWGALNYGYTF. CDR3 bases: TGCAGTGCCACTGAAGGGTGGGGGGCGCTGAACTATGGCTACACCTTC.

The V gene is TRBV19, the J gene TRBJ1-4; 7 positions agree with TRBD1. CDR1 is LNHDA and CDR2 is SQIVND in the germline V gene (reference sequence). The CDR3 has 14 residues. The V segment lost 7 bases and the J segment 6 bases; nucleotides outside the gene matches: 8. In nucleotides, the CDR3 is TGTGCCAGTACCCCTCCCGGGACAGATGAAAAACTGTTTTTT. This gives the protein CASTPPGTDEKLFF.

There are many counts of this clonotype. The J gene is TRBJ1-4, the V gene TRBV10-3, with a tentative D call TRBD1 (5 bases). Germline CDR1 ENHRY, CDR2 SYGVKD. V lost 3 bases and J lost 4, with 27 bases in between. CDR3 length: 20 amino acids. CDR3 sequence: CAISEFWFRQGSSDNEKLFF. The CDR3 DNA reads as TGTGCCATCAGTGAATTTTGGTTTCGGCAGGGTAGTTCGGATAATGAAAAACTGTTTTTT.